The 2 T cell receptor beta chains listed next were all sequenced from one sample in a study of technical replicates of blood from several donors (dated by TCRdb to about 2017). To prepare the library, the immunoSEQ multiplex PCR assay was applied. TCRdb provides this immuneACCESS table in a form limited to in-frame rearrangements. Some clones are lacking; in checked studies, under half of them reflect an unresolved V gene, and why the rest are absent is not known. The sample table records about 75,000 clones; around 97% of these occur just once. The ten largest clones add up to around 0.31% of the sample. The sequenced sample was T cells isolated from PBMCs. Receptors originate from a human donor in good health.

This rearrangement joins TRBV11-2 to TRBJ1-2; TRBD1 is a possible D gene (5 bases). The V end lost 3 bases, the J end lost 4 bases, and 12 bases lay between the germline ends. Germline V CDR1 and CDR2: SGHAT, FQNNGV. The CDR3 runs to 14 residues. DNA of the CDR3: TGTGCCAGCAGCTTCTTTTCGGACACCTATGGCTACACCTTC. Encoded protein: CASSFFSDTYGYTF.

The rearrangement links TRBV11-2 to TRBJ1-3; D unresolved. This CDR3 has 13 amino acids. CDR1 SGHAT and CDR2 FQNNGV come from the germline V gene. V lost 4 bases and J lost 4, with 8 bases in between. The CDR3: CASSSSVGNTIYF. The CDR3 bases are TGTGCCAGCAGCTCTAGTGTGGGAAACACCATATATTTT.